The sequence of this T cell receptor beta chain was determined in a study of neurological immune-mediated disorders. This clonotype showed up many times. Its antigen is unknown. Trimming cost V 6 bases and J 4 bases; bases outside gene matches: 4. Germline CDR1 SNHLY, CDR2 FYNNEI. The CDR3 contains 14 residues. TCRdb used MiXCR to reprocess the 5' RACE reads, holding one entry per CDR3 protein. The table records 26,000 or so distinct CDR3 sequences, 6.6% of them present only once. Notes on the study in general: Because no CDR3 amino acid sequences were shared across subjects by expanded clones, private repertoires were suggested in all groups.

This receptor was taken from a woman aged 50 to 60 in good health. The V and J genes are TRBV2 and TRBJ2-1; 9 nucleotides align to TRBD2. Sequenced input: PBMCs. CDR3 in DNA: TGTGCCAGCAGACTGAGCGGGGGGTACAATGAGCAGTTCTTC. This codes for CASRLSGGYNEQFF.